This T cell receptor beta chain derives from a study of blood T cell repertoires in COVID-19. The assay was immunoSEQ multiplex PCR, and TCRdb's table has in-frame clones only and misses some. The sample consists of 310,000 or so clones, roughly 90% of them appearing once. J lost 5 bases, V lost 4 bases, and 9 bases had no gene match. The CDR3 loop spans 16 amino acids. The germline V gene encodes CDR1 MNHEY and CDR2 SMNVEV (reference sequence). Sequencing was done on a sample of PBMCs or T cells enriched from blood (not recorded which). V and J are TRBV27 and TRBJ1-4; 8 nucleotides line up with TRBD1. The clonotype comes from a woman aged 18-35 years with acute COVID-19. CDR3 region: CASSSIRDRSNEKLFF. In nucleotides, the CDR3 is TGTGCCAGCAGTTCAATCCGGGACAGGAGCAATGAAAAACTGTTTTTT.